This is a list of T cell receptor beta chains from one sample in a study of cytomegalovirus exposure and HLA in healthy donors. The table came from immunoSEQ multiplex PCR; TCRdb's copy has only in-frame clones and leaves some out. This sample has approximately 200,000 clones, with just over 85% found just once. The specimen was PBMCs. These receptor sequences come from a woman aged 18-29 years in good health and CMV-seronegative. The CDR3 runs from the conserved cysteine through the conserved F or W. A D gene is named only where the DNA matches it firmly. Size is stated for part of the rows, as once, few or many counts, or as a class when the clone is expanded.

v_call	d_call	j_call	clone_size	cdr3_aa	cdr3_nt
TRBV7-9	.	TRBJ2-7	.	CASSISGRKHEQYF	TGTGCCAGCAGCATAAGCGGCAGGAAACACGAGCAGTACTTC
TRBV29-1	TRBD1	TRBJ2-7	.	CSATGFRGEQYF	TGCAGCGCGACAGGGTTTCGGGGAGAGCAGTACTTC
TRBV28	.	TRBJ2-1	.	CASSLYSGLSIEFF	TGTGCCAGCAGTTTATACAGTGGCCTCTCTATCGAGTTCTTC
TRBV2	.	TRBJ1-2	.	CASSVVENYGYTF	TGTGCCAGCAGTGTGGTAGAGAACTATGGCTACACCTTC
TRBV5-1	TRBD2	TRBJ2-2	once	CASSQNPGRAGAVGELFF	TGCGCCAGCAGCCAAAATCCGGGGCGAGCGGGAGCCGTCGGGGAGCTGTTTTTT
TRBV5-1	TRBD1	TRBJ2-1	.	CASSSWTGDNEQFF	TGCGCCAGCAGCTCCTGGACAGGGGACAATGAGCAGTTCTTC
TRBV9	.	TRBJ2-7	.	CASSVDVGGDEQYF	TGTGCCAGCAGCGTGGATGTGGGAGGTGATGAGCAGTACTTC
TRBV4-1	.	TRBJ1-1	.	CASSQVPSTGEAFF	TGCGCCAGCAGCCAAGTACCCTCGACAGGTGAAGCTTTCTTT
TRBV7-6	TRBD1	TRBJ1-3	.	CASSLLQGAGNTIYF	TGTGCCAGCAGCTTATTACAGGGGGCTGGAAACACCATATATTTT
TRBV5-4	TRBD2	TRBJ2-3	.	CASSFRREGTDTQYF	TGTGCCAGCAGCTTTCGGCGGGAGGGCACAGATACGCAGTATTTT
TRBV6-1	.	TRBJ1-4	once	CASSDTGEDEKLFF	TGTGCCAGCAGTGATACCGGGGAGGATGAAAAACTGTTTTTT
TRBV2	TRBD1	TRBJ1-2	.	CASSESSGGLWPLPGYTF	TGTGCCAGCAGTGAATCGTCAGGGGGCTTATGGCCCCTACCCGGCTACACCTTC
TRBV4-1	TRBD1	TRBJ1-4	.	CASSPYSTGGNEKLFF	TGCGCCAGCAGCCCTTACTCGACAGGGGGAAATGAAAAACTGTTTTTT
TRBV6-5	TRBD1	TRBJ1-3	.	CASPEQGSSGNTIYF	TGTGCCAGCCCCGAACAGGGGAGCTCTGGAAACACCATATATTTT
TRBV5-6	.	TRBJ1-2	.	CASSSRLTPESGGYTF	TGTGCCAGCAGCTCACGACTCACACCCGAGTCGGGTGGCTACACCTTC
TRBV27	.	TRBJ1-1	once	CASFGGNTEAFF	TGTGCCAGCTTTGGAGGGAACACTGAAGCTTTCTTT
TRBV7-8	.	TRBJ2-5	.	CASSPTQRGGSKETQYF	TGTGCCAGCAGCCCAACCCAAAGGGGTGGCAGCAAAGAGACCCAGTACTTC
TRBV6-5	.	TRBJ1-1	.	CASSVSPGSGGEAFF	TGTGCCAGCAGTGTATCCCCGGGGTCGGGCGGTGAAGCTTTCTTT
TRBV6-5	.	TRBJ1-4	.	CASSYRQGREKLFF	TGTGCCAGCAGTTATCGTCAGGGGAGAGAAAAACTGTTTTTT
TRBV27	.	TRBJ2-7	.	CASNSLLAGPFYEQYF	TGTGCCAGCAATTCCCTTCTGGCAGGGCCGTTCTACGAGCAGTACTTC
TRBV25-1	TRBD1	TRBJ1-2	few	CASSVGGQVRGYGYTF	TGTGCCAGCAGTGTCGGCGGACAGGTTCGTGGCTATGGCTACACCTTC
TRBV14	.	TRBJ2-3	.	CASSQDLGGADTQYF	TGTGCCAGCAGCCAAGATCTGGGCGGGGCAGATACGCAGTATTTT
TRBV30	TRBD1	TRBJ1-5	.	CAWGGTDQPQHF	TGTGCCTGGGGGGGGACAGATCAGCCCCAGCATTTT
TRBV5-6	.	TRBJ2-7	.	CASSLGSPTDSYEQYF	TGTGCCAGCAGCTTGGGGTCCCCGACAGACTCCTACGAGCAGTACTTC
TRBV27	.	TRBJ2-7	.	CASSLYSSYEQYF	TGTGCCAGCAGTTTGTACAGTTCCTACGAGCAGTACTTC
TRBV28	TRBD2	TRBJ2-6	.	CASSKPGLAGEPGANVLTF	TGTGCCAGCAGCAAACCCGGACTAGCGGGAGAACCCGGGGCCAACGTCCTGACTTTC
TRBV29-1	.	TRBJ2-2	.	CSVDYRNSGPNTGELFF	TGCAGCGTTGATTACCGAAATAGCGGACCGAACACCGGGGAGCTGTTTTTT